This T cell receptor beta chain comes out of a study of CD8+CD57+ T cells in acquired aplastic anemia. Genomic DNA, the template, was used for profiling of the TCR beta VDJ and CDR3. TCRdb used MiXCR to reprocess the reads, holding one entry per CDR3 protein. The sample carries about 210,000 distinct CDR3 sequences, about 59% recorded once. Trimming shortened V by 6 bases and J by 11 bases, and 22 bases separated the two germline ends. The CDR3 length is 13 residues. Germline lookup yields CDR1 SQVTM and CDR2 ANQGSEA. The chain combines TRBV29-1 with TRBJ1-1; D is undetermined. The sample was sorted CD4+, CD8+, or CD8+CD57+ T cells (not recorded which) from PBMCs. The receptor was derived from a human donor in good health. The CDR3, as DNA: TGCAGCGTCCCGGCGGGTGGCATTGGGGAGGCTTTCTTT. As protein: CSVPAGGIGEAFF. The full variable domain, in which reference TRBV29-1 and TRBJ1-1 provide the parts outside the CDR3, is SAVISQKPSRDICQRGTSLTIQCQVDSQVTMMFWYRQQPGQSLTLIATANQGSEATYESGFVIDKFPISRPNLTFSTLTVSNMSPEDSSIYLCSVPAGGIGEAFFGQGTRLTVV.